Each of the 24 T cell receptor beta chains below was sequenced from the same sample in a study of T cell changes during pregnancy in multiple sclerosis. Only in-frame clones appear in the TCRdb table, and some are missing; sequencing was by immunoSEQ multiplex PCR. The data show tens of thousands of clones, around 92% seen once. Sequenced here: CD4+ T cells from peripheral blood mononuclear cells, sampled after pregnancy. The receptors come from a female donor with multiple sclerosis, enrolled in a pregnancy study.

The chain is built from TRBV5-1 and TRBJ2-3, with D uncertain. Germline V lookup: CDR1 SGHRS, CDR2 YFSETQ. V lost 4 bases and J 0 bases, leaving 12 bases between the germline ends. This CDR3 is built from 15 residues. The CDR3 sequence is CASSAIAPSTDTQYF. CDR3 DNA: TGCGCCAGCAGCGCCATAGCACCCAGCACAGATACGCAGTATTTT.

The chain employs TRBV6-6 and TRBJ1-3; maybe TRBD1 (5 bases). V was clipped by 11 bases and J by 0 bases, with 8 bases between them. Germline assignment: CDR1 MNHNY and CDR2 SVGAGI (reference sequence). The CDR3 runs 12 residues. CDR3 DNA sequence: TGTGCCGGGGGGAACTCTGGAAACACCATATATTTT. Translating gives CAGGNSGNTIYF.

The chain uses TRBV11-1 and TRBJ2-7; 10 bases align to TRBD2. The CDR3 is 14 amino acids. Per germline, CDR1 SGHAT and CDR2 FQDESV (reference sequence). V shed 5 bases and J 2 bases; nucleotides not matched to a gene: 3. Here the CDR3 DNA reads TGTGCCAGCAGCGCGGGACTAGCGCCCTACGAGCAGTACTTC. It is translated as CASSAGLAPYEQYF.

V is TRBV11-3 and J is TRBJ2-2; no reliable D call. CDR1 and CDR2 (germline): SGHNT, YENEEA. V was shortened by 3 bases and J by 0 bases, with 5 bases between the two germline ends. The CDR3 totals 14 residues. The CDR3 is CASSFLSNTGELFF. For the CDR3, the DNA is TGTGCCAGCAGCTTTCTGTCGAACACCGGGGAGCTGTTTTTT.

The genes are TRBV11-3 and TRBJ2-3; D possibly corresponds to TRBD2 (5 bases). The germline gives CDR1 SGHNT, CDR2 YENEEA. The length of the CDR3 is 14 residues. V lost 1 base to trimming and J lost 4 bases, with 9 bases between them. The CDR3 reads CASSLVSGSDTQYF. The CDR3 nucleotides are TGTGCCAGCAGCTTAGTTTCGGGGTCAGATACGCAGTATTTT.

The chain uses TRBV7-8 and TRBJ1-2; D possibly corresponds to TRBD1 (5 bases). The CDR3 sequence is 14 residues long. CDR1 is SGHVS, CDR2 FQNEAQ, per germline. The V end lost 5 bases, the J end lost 2 bases, and 12 bases lay between the germline ends. CDR3 coding DNA: TGTGCCAGCAGCGACTTCAGGGCGAACTATGGCTACACCTTC. Its protein is CASSDFRANYGYTF.

The CDR3 is CASTGQAPGGNGYTF. CDR3 nucleotides: TGTGCCAGTACCGGACAGGCCCCAGGCGGCAATGGCTACACCTTC. The rearrangement uses TRBV19 and TRBJ1-2; 7 nucleotides match TRBD1. V was pared by 7 bases and J by 6 bases, with 14 bases of the junction left unmatched. The V gene's germline CDR1 is LNHDA and CDR2 SQIVND (reference sequence). The CDR3 runs to 15 residues. Full variable domain (outside the CDR3, taken from reference TRBV19 and TRBJ1-2): DGGITQSPKYLFRKEGQNVTLSCEQNLNHDAMYWYRQDPGQGLRLIYYSQIVNDFQKGDIAEGYSVSREKKESFPLTVTSAQKNPTAFYLCASTGQAPGGNGYTFGSGTRLTVV.

This chain joins TRBV11-2 and TRBJ1-6; maybe TRBD1 (5 bases). V lost 5 bases and J 0 bases, leaving 17 bases between the germline ends. The CDR3 extends over 18 amino acids. CDR1 SGHAT and CDR2 FQNNGV come from the germline V gene. CDR3 nucleotide sequence: TGTGCCAGCAGCCCGGGTCTGGGGGGAAGCTCCTATAATTCACCCCTCCACTTT. Amino acid sequence: CASSPGLGGSSYNSPLHF.

The rearrangement joins TRBV5-1 to TRBJ2-7; 14 nucleotides align to TRBD2. V lost 4 bases and J lost 0; bases outside the gene matches: 6. The CDR3 runs 17 residues. Germline assignment: CDR1 SGHRS and CDR2 YFSETQ. CDR3 sequence reads: CASSVGLAGASSYEQYF. In DNA form, the CDR3 reads TGCGCCAGCAGCGTGGGACTAGCGGGGGCAAGCTCCTACGAGCAGTACTTC.

V usage is TRBV27 and J usage is TRBJ1-2; D remains unclear. The ends were cut back, 3 bases at V and 7 bases at J, with 12 bases in the middle. Looked up from germline, CDR1 is MNHEY and CDR2 is SMNVEV (reference sequence). The CDR3 totals 13 residues. The CDR3 nucleotides are TGTGCCAGCAGTTTCCGAGGATTAACTGGCTACACCTTC. This codes for CASSFRGLTGYTF.

The chain recombines TRBV11-3 with TRBJ2-1; perhaps TRBD1 as D (7 bases). From germline, CDR1 is SGHNT and CDR2 YENEEA. Trimming shortened V by 1 base and J by 6 bases, and 13 bases separated the two germline ends. CDR3 length equals 15 residues. The CDR3 DNA sequence: TGTGCCAGCAGCTTAGGTTACAGGGGAGGCAATGAGCAGTTCTTC. Amino acid sequence: CASSLGYRGGNEQFF.

Only one count was recorded for this clone. The chain joins TRBV19 to TRBJ2-1; no firm D call. Trimming stripped 1 base from V and 6 bases from J, with 10 bases between. Germline V gives CDR1 LNHDA, CDR2 SQIVND (reference sequence). The CDR3 totals 14 residues. The CDR3 region has the DNA TGTGCCAGTAGTATAGGGTCGAGTCGCAATGAGCAGTTCTTC. This codes for CASSIGSSRNEQFF.

V is TRBV5-1 and J is TRBJ1-2; D remains ambiguous. Looked up from germline, CDR1 is SGHRS and CDR2 is YFSETQ. The CDR3 runs to 15 residues. V lost 0 bases and J lost 0, with 9 bases in between. The CDR3 nucleotides read TGCGCCAGCAGCTTGGGGGAGGGAGCTAACTATGGCTACACCTTC. This sequence encodes CASSLGEGANYGYTF.

J is TRBJ1-4 and V is TRBV19; 7 positions agree with TRBD1. From germline, CDR1 is LNHDA and CDR2 SQIVND (reference sequence). J lost 7 bases, V lost 1 base, and 9 bases had no gene match. The CDR3 has 16 amino acids. CDR3 sequence: CASSIAAGTVGEKLFF. CDR3 bases: TGTGCCAGTAGTATAGCGGCCGGGACAGTCGGTGAAAAACTGTTTTTT. The whole variable domain, filled in from reference TRBV19 and TRBJ1-4, reads DGGITQSPKYLFRKEGQNVTLSCEQNLNHDAMYWYRQDPGQGLRLIYYSQIVNDFQKGDIAEGYSVSREKKESFPLTVTSAQKNPTAFYLCASSIAAGTVGEKLFFGSGTQLSVL.

The rearrangement uses TRBV7-9 and TRBJ2-7, with 7 positions matching TRBD1. CDR3 length: 17 residues. The V segment lost 2 bases and the J segment 5 bases; nucleotides outside the gene matches: 15. The germline CDR1 and CDR2 sequences are SEHNR and FQNEAQ (reference sequence). CDR3 region: CASSLLISVDRVNEQYF. Written as DNA, the CDR3 is TGTGCCAGCAGCTTATTAATATCGGTTGACAGGGTCAACGAGCAGTACTTC. Complete variable domain (other parts from reference TRBV7-9 and TRBJ2-7): DTGVSQNPRHKITKRGQNVTFRCDPISEHNRLYWYRQTLGQGPEFLTYFQNEAQLEKSRLLSDRFSAERPKGSFSTLEIQRTEQGDSAMYLCASSLLISVDRVNEQYFGPGTRLTVT.

For the CDR3, the DNA is TGTGCCAGCAGCTCCCCCAACGGCGGGAGGGGAGGCACAGATACGCAGTATTTT. As protein: CASSSPNGGRGGTDTQYF. The V gene is TRBV11-2, the J gene TRBJ2-3; 9 bases are shared with TRBD2. CDR1 is SGHAT and CDR2 is FQNNGV in the germline V gene. This CDR3 spans 18 amino acids. The V gene end was trimmed by 4 bases and the J gene end by 1 base; junction bases not matched to a gene: 12.

The table lists this clone with a count of one. J is TRBJ1-2 and V is TRBV6-5, with D maybe TRBD1 (6 bases). With 1 base removed from V and 6 bases from J, the gap between germline ends came to 18 bases. The CDR3 has 16 amino acids. The germline V gene has CDR1 MNHEY and CDR2 SVGAGI. The CDR3 loop is CASSYFGSRGEDGYTF. CDR3 nucleotides: TGTGCCAGCAGTTACTTCGGGTCCAGGGGAGAGGATGGCTACACCTTC.

The CDR3 loop is CASSLSLAPTYEQYF. Here the CDR3 DNA reads TGTGCCAGCAGCTTGAGCTTAGCGCCTACCTACGAGCAGTACTTC. The chain couples TRBV5-4 to TRBJ2-7; the D gene is possibly TRBD2 (5 bases). Looked up from germline, CDR1 is SGHNT and CDR2 is YYREEE (reference sequence). The CDR3 length is 15 residues. V was pared by 1 base and J by 2 bases, with 13 bases between.

The chain links TRBV7-3 to TRBJ1-2; possibly TRBD1 for D (5 bases). Trimming pared 1 base from V and 7 bases from J, leaving 16 bases between. This CDR3 region has 15 residues. The V gene's germline CDR1 is SGHTA and CDR2 FQGTGA. The CDR3 DNA follows: TGTGCCAGCAGCTTAATCGGTGCGGGGCAGGGTGGCTACACCTTC. It codes for CASSLIGAGQGGYTF.

The chain joins TRBV27 to TRBJ1-5; 9 positions agree with TRBD1. J lost 1 base, V lost 4 bases, and 11 bases had no gene match. Germline CDR1 reads MNHEY; CDR2 reads SMNVEV (reference sequence). The CDR3 is 18 amino acids. In DNA form, the CDR3 reads TGTGCCAGCAGTTCACGTACCACACAGGGGGCGAGCAATCAGCCCCAGCATTTT. Protein: CASSSRTTQGASNQPQHF.

This clone appeared a single time. The chain couples TRBV5-4 to TRBJ2-3; 8 bases map to TRBD2. CDR1 and CDR2 from the germline V gene are SGHNT and YYREEE (reference sequence). V trimming: 0 bases; J trimming: 2 bases; junction bases outside the gene matches: 8. CDR3 length: 17 residues. The chain's CDR3 is CASSLDLLAGVTDTQYF. In DNA form, the CDR3 reads TGTGCCAGCAGCTTGGACTTGCTAGCGGGCGTCACAGATACGCAGTATTTT.

The rearrangement joins TRBV6-5 to TRBJ1-4, with D possibly being TRBD1 (5 bases). Trimming left V 5 bases short and J 7 bases short, with 17 bases between. Germline V gives CDR1 MNHEY, CDR2 SVGAGI. The CDR3 has 15 residues. The CDR3 nucleotides read TGTGCCAGCAGTCCGACAGTGATACTCGGTGAAAAACTGTTTTTT. Translating it yields CASSPTVILGEKLFF.

This clone was detected only a few times. The genes are TRBV29-1 and TRBJ2-1; 11 bases fit TRBD1. This CDR3 region has 14 residues. The V and J ends lost 5 bases and 5 bases, in that order; junction bases with no gene match: 5. Germline values: CDR1 SQVTM, CDR2 ANQGSEA. CDR3 loop: CSVRDRGWDNEQFF. The CDR3 region has the DNA TGCAGCGTTCGGGACAGGGGGTGGGACAATGAGCAGTTCTTC.

V gene TRBV28 combines with J gene TRBJ2-3; 10 positions match TRBD2. Germline lookup yields CDR1 MDHEN and CDR2 SYDVKM. V dropped 5 bases and J dropped 2; count of bases not matched to a gene: 10. The length of the CDR3 is 17 residues. The CDR3 coding sequence is TGTGCCAGCAGTCCCGTATTAGGACTAGCGGACACAGATACGCAGTATTTT. It specifies CASSPVLGLADTDTQYF. Full variable domain (remainder filled in from reference TRBV28 and TRBJ2-3): DVKVTQSSRYLVKRTGEKVFLECVQDMDHENMFWYRQDPGLGLRLIYFSYDVKMKEKGDIPEGYSVSREKKERFSLILESASTNQTSMYLCASSPVLGLADTDTQYFGPGTRLTVL.